This TCR beta chain was profiled in a study of molecular identifiers for immune sequencing clone quantification. Across the whole study: Replicate RNA came from 20,000 or 100,000 naive CD8 cells and was split five ways, and four parts were sequenced. Overall study findings and caveats: One cell's worth of spiked Jurkat TCR RNA was reportedly detectable among roughly 1 million naive cells. Identical TCR molecules sharing a barcode could underestimate highly expanded clone sizes.

Ten or more counts support this clonotype. As yet, its antigen is unknown. The bulk TCR libraries were made with methods described before and with listed TCR primers. One entry per CDR3 protein, called by TCRdb with MiXCR from the PCR reads. The sample gives approximately 680,000 distinct CDR3 sequences, roughly 23% of which show up once; 0.78% is in the top ten. The specimen was naive CD8+ T cells from blood, with Jurkat cell RNA spiked in. Documented subset: FACS-sorted CD8+CD4-CCR7+CD45RA+ naive T cells. The TCR sequence derives from a human donor in good health. Some libraries in this study had Jurkat cell RNA spiked in.

The CDR3 sequence is CASSYRGRGEAFF. DNA for the CDR3: TGTGCCAGCAGTTACAGGGGGCGGGGTGAAGCTTTCTTT. The rearrangement joins TRBV28 to TRBJ1-1; 9 bases match TRBD1. The V segment lost 4 bases and the J segment 7 bases; nucleotides outside the gene matches: 4. This CDR3 region has 13 residues. Germline V gene lookup returns CDR1 MDHEN and CDR2 SYDVKM.